Below, 6 T cell receptor beta chains from the same sample are listed, as sequenced in a study of blood T cell repertoires in COVID-19. Libraries were prepared by immunoSEQ multiplex PCR; TCRdb keeps only in-frame clonotypes and omits some of them. The sample lists about 170,000 clones, about four fifths occurring once. Input material: peripheral blood. The receptors originated from a woman of 80 years or more with acute or convalescent COVID-19.

In regard to this clone: The CDR3 does not end in the conserved phenylalanine or tryptophan, so this is likely a read error. The DNA is left out, because the CDR3 cannot be placed on it with certainty; the CDR3 is given as TCRdb lists it. The chain has TRBV10-1 and TRBJ1-6; the table's D call TRBD1 went unverified against the DNA. The germline gives CDR1 WNHNN, CDR2 SYGVQD (reference sequence). The CDR3 has 11 residues if both end residues are counted. The CDR3 region is CASNSGQRSNL.

This clone was recorded a few times. This rearrangement joins TRBV27 to TRBJ1-2, with D hard to call. The CDR3 spans 15 residues. Germline V gives CDR1 MNHEY, CDR2 SMNVEV (reference sequence). V gave up 2 bases and J gave up 8 bases, with 18 bases separating them. CDR3 DNA sequence: TGTGCCAGCAGTTTAGGAGCACCCGGGAGCGAGGGCTACACCTTC. Translated, it gives CASSLGAPGSEGYTF.

The chain combines TRBV7-9 with TRBJ2-2, with TRBD1 matching over 9 bases. V dropped 3 bases and J dropped 4; count of bases not matched to a gene: 6. The CDR3 is 16 residues long. Per the germline V gene, CDR1 is SEHNR and CDR2 is FQNEAQ (reference sequence). The CDR3 here is CASSFGDRDPTGELFF. CDR3 DNA: TGTGCCAGCAGCTTTGGGGACAGGGATCCCACCGGGGAGCTGTTTTTT.

The chain couples TRBV19 to TRBJ1-1; D gene ambiguous. Per the germline V gene, CDR1 is LNHDA and CDR2 is SQIVND (reference sequence). The CDR3 totals 16 residues. With 4 bases removed from V and 0 bases from J, the gap between germline ends came to 15 bases. The CDR3 bases are TGTGCCAGTAGTACCCCACATGGCCTCCTGAACACTGAAGCTTTCTTT. It translates to CASSTPHGLLNTEAFF.

This chain connects TRBV5-4 to TRBJ2-7; possibly TRBD2 for D (6 bases). Trimming left V 1 base short and J 7 bases short, with 24 bases between. The CDR3 is 17 amino acids. In germline, CDR1 is SGHNT, CDR2 YYREEE (reference sequence). The CDR3 loop is CASSLKFSGQVAGEQYF. As DNA, the CDR3 is TGTGCCAGCAGCTTGAAGTTCTCTGGCCAGGTTGCGGGGGAGCAGTACTTC.

The rearrangement joins TRBV3-1 (or the pseudogene TRBV3-2) to TRBJ2-7, with TRBD1 identical over 8 bases. V gave up 4 bases and J gave up 3 bases; unmatched junction bases: 8. Germline V CDR1 and CDR2: LGHDT, YNNKEL (reference sequence). The CDR3 has 15 residues. Written as DNA, the CDR3 is TGTGCCAGCAGCCTAGAGAGGGGACAGGTCTACGAGCAGTACTTC. Amino acids: CASSLERGQVYEQYF.